Below are 24 T cell receptor beta chains sequenced from a single sample in a study of T cell changes during pregnancy in multiple sclerosis. Sequencing used immunoSEQ multiplex PCR; TCRdb keeps in-frame clones, though not all of them. The repertoire has more than 60,000 clones, more than 85% of them found once; the top ten carry 1.4%. Sequencing used peripheral blood, obtained in the second trimester of pregnancy. The receptors derive from a female donor with multiple sclerosis, enrolled in a pregnancy study.

V is TRBV2 and J is TRBJ2-3, with D perhaps matching TRBD2 (6 bases). This CDR3 has 15 amino acids. Germline V gives CDR1 SNHLY, CDR2 FYNNEI. Trimming cost V 6 bases and J 6 bases, with 19 bases left between them. CDR3 amino acids: CASSAGTLQADTQYF. The CDR3 DNA follows: TGTGCCAGCAGCGCAGGGACTCTCCAGGCGGATACGCAGTATTTT.

The chain uses TRBV11-2 and TRBJ2-7; the match to TRBD2 covers 7 bases. The germline V gene encodes CDR1 SGHAT and CDR2 FQNNGV. With V trimmed by 5 bases and J by 4 bases, 8 bases remained unmatched. This CDR3 is built from 14 residues. This chain's CDR3 is CASSPRMGGYEQYF. CDR3 DNA: TGTGCCAGCAGCCCCAGGATGGGGGGGTACGAGCAGTACTTC.

This sequence joins TRBV7-8 and TRBJ1-4; TRBD1 might be the D (6 bases). The CDR3 is 16 amino acids. V was shortened by 4 bases and J by 5 bases, with 17 bases between the two germline ends. Germline V gene sequence: CDR1 SGHVS, CDR2 FQNEAQ. The CDR3 DNA follows: TGTGCCAGCAGCTCGGCGGGGCGGGGGGCAAATGAAAAACTGTTTTTT. Translation gives CASSSAGRGANEKLFF.

The rearrangement links TRBV14 to TRBJ1-1; TRBD1 might be the D (5 bases). The CDR3 is 13 residues long. Germline CDR1 SGHDN, CDR2 FVKESK. Deletions cut 1 base from V and 6 bases from J, with 9 bases between. CDR3 sequence: CASSQVGGPEAFF. In DNA form, the CDR3 reads TGTGCCAGCAGCCAAGTGGGGGGACCTGAAGCTTTCTTT.

This chain connects TRBV5-6 to TRBJ2-7, with D uncertain. Germline-derived CDR1 and CDR2 are SGHDT and YYEEEE. V was clipped by 4 bases and J by 5 bases, with 7 bases between them. The CDR3 has 11 residues. CDR3 DNA: TGTGCCAGCAGCCGGGTAGACGAGCAGTACTTC. As protein: CASSRVDEQYF. The variable domain in full, with the rest retrieved from reference TRBV5-6 and TRBJ2-7, is DAGVTQSPTHLIKTRGQQVTLRCSPKSGHDTVSWYQQALGQGPQFIFQYYEEEERQRGNFPDRFSGHQFPNYSSELNVNALLLGDSALYLCASSRVDEQYFGPGTRLTVT.

V usage is TRBV6-5 and J usage is TRBJ2-7, with D perhaps matching TRBD2 (7 bases). CDR1 is MNHEY, CDR2 SVGAGI, per germline. The V gene lost 0 bases and the J gene lost 6 bases, with 18 bases spanning the gap. The CDR3 contains 16 residues. This CDR3 reads CASSYSSGGARAEQYF. The CDR3 DNA reads TGTGCCAGCAGTTACTCCTCGGGGGGCGCGAGGGCCGAGCAGTACTTC.

The chain links TRBV6-5 to TRBJ1-1, with D perhaps TRBD1 (5 bases). This CDR3 is built from 13 residues. Germline CDR1 reads MNHEY; CDR2 reads SVGAGI. The V end lost 1 base, the J end lost 4 bases, and 7 bases lay between the germline ends. CDR3 residues: CASSYWGRTEAFF. As DNA, the CDR3 is TGTGCCAGCAGTTACTGGGGCCGCACTGAAGCTTTCTTT.

This chain connects TRBV7-2 to TRBJ2-7; D possibly corresponds to TRBD2 (6 bases). Germline V gives CDR1 SGHTA, CDR2 FQGNSA. Trimming left V 6 bases short and J 0 bases short, with 15 bases between. This CDR3 region has 15 residues. CDR3 DNA: TGTGCCAGCAGGACCCAGGCGGGAAGCTCCTACGAGCAGTACTTC. It codes for CASRTQAGSSYEQYF. The full variable domain, with the rest looked up from reference TRBV7-2 and TRBJ2-7, is GAGVSQSPSNKVTEKGKDVELRCDPISGHTALYWYRQSLGQGLEFLIYFQGNSAPDKSGLPSDRFSAERTGGSVSTLTIQRTQQEDSAVYLCASRTQAGSSYEQYFGPGTRLTVT.

The table lists this clone with a count of one. V is TRBV2 and J is TRBJ1-5, with TRBD1 as a possible D gene (5 bases). Germline assignment: CDR1 SNHLY and CDR2 FYNNEI. This CDR3 contains 13 residues. The ends were cut back, 7 bases at V and 3 bases at J, with 10 bases in the middle. In DNA, the CDR3 is TGTGCCAGCAAACAGGACACCAATCAGCCCCAGCATTTT. This sequence encodes CASKQDTNQPQHF.

The CDR3 loop reads CASSLGTGSHGYTF. Written as DNA, the CDR3 is TGTGCCAGCAGTTTGGGGACAGGGAGCCATGGCTACACCTTC. The V call is TRBV27, the J call TRBJ1-2; 9 bases line up with TRBD1. Germline V CDR1 and CDR2: MNHEY, SMNVEV (reference sequence). This CDR3 contains 14 residues. Unmatched junction bases numbered 5, after V lost 3 bases and J lost 6 bases.

V is TRBV11-3 and J is TRBJ2-1, with a weak D call TRBD2 (6 bases). V was pared by 5 bases and J by 9 bases, with 20 bases between. The CDR3 sequence is 15 residues long. Germline V lookup: CDR1 SGHNT, CDR2 YENEEA. The CDR3 loop is CASSPNRRGGGEQFF. The CDR3, as DNA: TGTGCCAGCAGCCCGAACCGGCGGGGTGGTGGTGAGCAGTTCTTC.

The chain is built from TRBV7-2 and TRBJ1-2; D unclear. The germline V gene has CDR1 SGHTA and CDR2 FQGNSA. The CDR3 contains 14 residues. V shed 2 bases and J shed 4 bases, with 11 bases lying between them. The CDR3 loop reads CASSLSRAIYGYTF. For the CDR3, the DNA is TGTGCCAGCAGCTTAAGTCGCGCAATCTATGGCTACACCTTC.

This rearrangement joins TRBV11-2 to TRBJ2-5, with D tentatively TRBD2 (6 bases). The CDR3 length is 16 residues. In germline, CDR1 is SGHAT, CDR2 FQNNGV. V was trimmed by 2 bases and J by 4 bases, leaving 17 bases between them. For the CDR3, the DNA is TGTGCCAGCAGCTTAATCCGGGAGACCTGGGGAGAGACCCAGTACTTC. Translated, it gives CASSLIRETWGETQYF. Together with reference TRBV11-2 and TRBJ2-5, the CDR3 gives the full variable domain: EAGVAQSPRYKIIEKRQSVAFWCNPISGHATLYWYQQILGQGPKLLIQFQNNGVVDDSQLPKDRFSAERLKGVDSTLKIQPAKLEDSAVYLCASSLIRETWGETQYFGPGTRLLVL.

The chain links TRBV21-1 to TRBJ2-7; TRBD1 reflects the table's D call only, with no check against the DNA. TRBV21-1 is termed a pseudogene. CDR3 length: 19 residues. CDR3 residues: CASSTKGASSRWGTYEQYF. DNA of the CDR3: TGTGCCAGCAGCACAAAAGGCGCATCGAGTCGGTGGGGCACCTACGAGCAGTACTTC.

The genes are TRBV5-5 and TRBJ1-4; D is ambiguous. Germline assignment: CDR1 SGHKS and CDR2 YYEKEE (reference sequence). The CDR3 is 14 residues long. The V end lost 1 base, the J end lost 4 bases, and 8 bases lay between the germline ends. CDR3 sequence (DNA): TGTGCCAGCAGCTTGCCGCAGGATAATGAAAAACTGTTTTTT. It is translated as CASSLPQDNEKLFF.

The genes are TRBV5-1 and TRBJ2-2; 12 bases align to TRBD2. Unmatched junction bases numbered 4, after V lost 0 bases and J lost 7 bases. The length of the CDR3 is 16 residues. CDR1 is SGHRS and CDR2 is YFSETQ in the germline V gene. CDR3 sequence reads: CASSLGLAGVSGELFF. Written as DNA, the CDR3 is TGCGCCAGCAGCTTGGGACTAGCGGGAGTCAGCGGGGAGCTGTTTTTT. The variable domain in full, with the rest retrieved from reference TRBV5-1 and TRBJ2-2, is KAGVTQTPRYLIKTRGQQVTLSCSPISGHRSVSWYQQTPGQGLQFLFEYFSETQRNKGNFPGRFSGRQFSNSRSEMNVSTLELGDSALYLCASSLGLAGVSGELFFGEGSRLTVL.

This sequence joins TRBV27 and TRBJ1-2; possibly TRBD1 for D (5 bases). V was cut by 5 bases and J by 3 bases, with 22 bases left in between. The CDR3 extends over 17 amino acids. Germline CDR1 MNHEY, CDR2 SMNVEV (reference sequence). The CDR3 protein is CASSPGRGRGNHYGYTF. The CDR3 DNA sequence: TGTGCCAGCAGTCCGGGCCGGGGGAGAGGGAACCACTATGGCTACACCTTC.

The chain links TRBV11-1 to TRBJ2-3; D not certain. V was pared by 4 bases and J by 2 bases, with 10 bases between. Per the germline V gene, CDR1 is SGHAT and CDR2 is FQDESV (reference sequence). CDR3 size: 14 residues. The CDR3 nucleotides are TGTGCCAGCAGCTCTGGGCCTTTCACAGATACGCAGTATTTT. It codes for CASSSGPFTDTQYF.

This chain uses TRBV11-3 with TRBJ2-2, with a tentative D call TRBD1 (6 bases). V lost 3 bases, J lost 1 base, and 12 bases lay in between. CDR3 length: 16 residues. Germline V CDR1 and CDR2: SGHNT, YENEEA. The CDR3 here is CASSFQGLKNTGELFF. The CDR3 nucleotides are TGTGCCAGCAGCTTTCAGGGGCTGAAGAACACCGGGGAGCTGTTTTTT.

In its sample, this clone was seen a few times. The chain joins TRBV11-3 to TRBJ1-1; D might be TRBD1 (5 bases). Looked up from germline, CDR1 is SGHNT and CDR2 is YENEEA. The V end was cut by 6 bases, the J end by 5 bases, with 16 bases between. The CDR3 extends over 14 amino acids. The CDR3 DNA reads as TGTGCCAGCAGGGAGGGCCCCGGGGGGACTGAAGCTTTCTTT. It yields the protein CASREGPGGTEAFF.

This clone was observed once. The chain couples TRBV11-2 to TRBJ2-7, with 7 bases lining up with TRBD2. The CDR3 runs to 15 residues. With 3 bases clipped from V and 6 bases from J, the junction kept 11 bases outside the gene matches. Germline V gives CDR1 SGHAT, CDR2 FQNNGV. DNA for the CDR3: TGTGCCAGCAGCTTGCCTCTAGCGGCCACGGGCGAGCAGTACTTC. Translated, it gives CASSLPLAATGEQYF. The complete variable domain, with remaining parts taken from reference TRBV11-2 and TRBJ2-7, reads EAGVAQSPRYKIIEKRQSVAFWCNPISGHATLYWYQQILGQGPKLLIQFQNNGVVDDSQLPKDRFSAERLKGVDSTLKIQPAKLEDSAVYLCASSLPLAATGEQYFGPGTRLTVT.

The chain couples TRBV4-1 to TRBJ1-3; 10 bases align to TRBD1. Germline CDR1 MGHRA, CDR2 YSYEKL. The CDR3 spans 17 residues. J lost 4 bases, V lost 1 base, and 7 bases had no gene match. CDR3 region: CASSQGPGTGDGNTIYF. CDR3 nucleotides: TGCGCCAGCAGCCAAGGCCCCGGGACAGGGGACGGAAACACCATATATTTT.

The genes are TRBV7-6 and TRBJ1-5, with a weak D call TRBD1 (6 bases). CDR1 and CDR2 (germline): SGHVS, FNYEAQ. Trimming took 1 base from V and 2 from J, leaving 15 bases between them. This CDR3 has 17 residues. CDR3 coding DNA: TGTGCCAGCAGCTTAGGGCCAGGGGATATGGGCAATCAGCCCCAGCATTTT. Protein product: CASSLGPGDMGNQPQHF.

The chain has TRBV7-3 and TRBJ1-1; 7 bases agree with TRBD1. V shed 2 bases and J 1 base; nucleotides not matched to a gene: 7. The CDR3 totals 16 residues. The germline V gene encodes CDR1 SGHTA and CDR2 FQGTGA. The CDR3 region is CASSLRGGFSNTEAFF. The CDR3 region has the DNA TGTGCCAGCAGCTTACGAGGGGGCTTTTCGAACACTGAAGCTTTCTTT.